The 3 T cell receptor beta chains presented below share a single source sample, sequenced in a study of blood T cells in healthy people across ages. Next came a second PCR, run for about 6 to 11 cycles, which used a sample-barcoded 5' primer along with a J-beta primer mix. TCRdb re-called the 5' RACE reads with MiXCR, one entry per CDR3 protein. The sample records about 1.4 million distinct CDR3 sequences, 55% to 75% being singletons. Sequenced: blood. The receptors originated from a man younger than 30 in good health.

This clonotype was observed a few times. This chain joins TRBV10-3 and TRBJ2-5; 8 bases match TRBD2. The ends lost 4 bases at V and 1 base at J; junction bases unmatched: 2. CDR1 and CDR2 (germline): ENHRY, SYGVKD. The CDR3 is 14 amino acids. CDR3 protein: CAISGTSSQETQYF. DNA for the CDR3: TGTGCCATCAGTGGGACTAGCAGCCAAGAGACCCAGTACTTC.

The chain carries TRBV20-1 and TRBJ2-7; 7 bases fit TRBD2. V dropped 2 bases and J dropped 12; count of bases not matched to a gene: 13. The CDR3 spans 13 residues. Per the germline V gene, CDR1 is DFQATT and CDR2 is SNEGSKA (reference sequence). Written as DNA, the CDR3 is TGCAGTGCTAGAAGAGAGACTAGCCGGCTTACGTACTTC. This codes for CSARRETSRLTYF.

This chain uses TRBV4-1 with TRBJ2-7, with D unclear. Germline lookup yields CDR1 MGHRA and CDR2 YSYEKL. Trimming pared 0 bases from V and 0 bases from J, leaving 6 bases between. This CDR3 spans 14 amino acids. CDR3: CASSQEGISYEQYF. CDR3 bases: TGCGCCAGCAGCCAAGAAGGGATCTCCTACGAGCAGTACTTC.